A selection of T cell receptor beta chains follows, all from one sample in a study of CD8 T cells in Susac syndrome. From the immunoSEQ multiplex PCR reads, TCRdb called clonotypes with MiXCR, one entry per CDR3 protein. The sample lists about 210,000 distinct CDR3 sequences; 90% to 95% were seen once. Specimen: CD4+ T cells from PBMCs. The source of these receptors is a human donor in good health. The CDR3 runs from the conserved cysteine through the conserved F or W. Each record gives: CDR3 length, J gene, V gene, CDR3 protein.

CDR3 length: 14; J gene: TRBJ2-7; V gene: TRBV3-1; CDR3 protein: CASSQTRDVYEQYF
CDR3 length: 12; J gene: TRBJ1-1; V gene: TRBV29-1; CDR3 protein: CSGGDPGTEAFF
CDR3 length: 15; J gene: TRBJ1-2; V gene: TRBV14; CDR3 protein: CASSQSRQGPLGYTF
CDR3 length: 18; J gene: TRBJ2-6; V gene: TRBV3-1; CDR3 protein: CASSQLDPGSSGANVLTF
CDR3 length: 15; J gene: TRBJ1-5; V gene: TRBV18; CDR3 protein: CASSLDRGINQPQHF
CDR3 length: 12; J gene: TRBJ2-2; V gene: TRBV6-6; CDR3 protein: CASSYSNGELFF
CDR3 length: 15; J gene: TRBJ1-1; V gene: TRBV11-2; CDR3 protein: CASSLEYRGLAEAFF
CDR3 length: 13; J gene: TRBJ1-2; V gene: TRBV29-1; CDR3 protein: CSVGDRGEYGYTF
CDR3 length: 14; J gene: TRBJ1-3; V gene: TRBV20-1; CDR3 protein: CSARQGSSGNTIYF
CDR3 length: 15; J gene: TRBJ1-2; V gene: TRBV20-1; CDR3 protein: CSARDPWRATTGYTF
CDR3 length: 13; J gene: TRBJ2-5; V gene: TRBV29-1; CDR3 protein: CSVDFQRQETQYF
CDR3 length: 14; J gene: TRBJ1-1; V gene: TRBV15; CDR3 protein: CATSREGQNTEAFF
CDR3 length: 18; J gene: TRBJ1-4; V gene: TRBV7-2; CDR3 protein: CASSSLRGRGATNEKLFF
CDR3 length: 13; J gene: TRBJ2-6; V gene: TRBV29-1; CDR3 protein: CSVARTGANVLTF
CDR3 length: 14; J gene: TRBJ1-5; V gene: TRBV29-1; CDR3 protein: CSVTGTDPNQPQHF
CDR3 length: 14; J gene: TRBJ1-1; V gene: TRBV29-1; CDR3 protein: CSVFRTGANTEAFF
CDR3 length: 13; J gene: TRBJ1-2; V gene: TRBV29-1; CDR3 protein: CSVDRRTDYGYTF
CDR3 length: 14; J gene: TRBJ2-4; V gene: TRBV20-1; CDR3 protein: CSASLPGGPDIQYF
CDR3 length: 12; J gene: TRBJ2-3; V gene: TRBV6-6; CDR3 protein: CASTDLSATQYF
CDR3 length: 14; J gene: TRBJ2-1; V gene: TRBV5-4; CDR3 protein: CATSGGLAPNEQFF
CDR3 length: 14; J gene: TRBJ2-3; V gene: TRBV20-1; CDR3 protein: CSAEPALITDTQYF
CDR3 length: 17; J gene: TRBJ2-1; V gene: TRBV7-9; CDR3 protein: CASSSDGLAGGLREQFF
CDR3 length: 14; J gene: TRBJ1-1; V gene: TRBV20-1; CDR3 protein: CSPNELSRGTEAFF
CDR3 length: 17; J gene: TRBJ2-3; V gene: TRBV7-9; CDR3 protein: CASSLARTGISTDTQYF
CDR3 length: 15; J gene: TRBJ1-2; V gene: TRBV7-9; CDR3 protein: CASSLSRDSFYGYTF
CDR3 length: 14; J gene: TRBJ2-3; V gene: TRBV6-2/TRBV6-3; CDR3 protein: CASSYSAPLHTQYF
CDR3 length: 11; J gene: TRBJ1-1; V gene: TRBV3-1; CDR3 protein: CASSQAHEAFF
CDR3 length: 11; J gene: TRBJ1-2; V gene: TRBV5-6; CDR3 protein: CASRARYGYTF
CDR3 length: 13; J gene: TRBJ2-3; V gene: TRBV29-1; CDR3 protein: CSVRRGGTDTQYF
CDR3 length: 15; J gene: TRBJ2-3; V gene: TRBV6-1; CDR3 protein: CASSEGGPHTDTQYF
CDR3 length: 13; J gene: TRBJ1-2; V gene: TRBV12-3/TRBV12-4; CDR3 protein: CASSDGQALDYTF
CDR3 length: 11; J gene: TRBJ2-7; V gene: TRBV20-1; CDR3 protein: CSASSAYEQYF
CDR3 length: 13; J gene: TRBJ2-5; V gene: TRBV9; CDR3 protein: CASSVGHQETQYF
CDR3 length: 11; J gene: TRBJ1-6; V gene: TRBV2; CDR3 protein: CASRQDSPLHF
CDR3 length: 16; J gene: TRBJ2-3; V gene: TRBV11-2; CDR3 protein: CASSDEALPSTDTQYF
CDR3 length: 17; J gene: TRBJ2-6; V gene: TRBV25-1; CDR3 protein: CASSPGTRASGANVLTF
CDR3 length: 15; J gene: TRBJ2-2; V gene: TRBV20-1; CDR3 protein: CSARAPGLGGGELFF
CDR3 length: 14; J gene: TRBJ2-2; V gene: TRBV15; CDR3 protein: CATSRGRFPGELFF
CDR3 length: 15; J gene: TRBJ2-3; V gene: TRBV4-3; CDR3 protein: CASSQDWADTDTQYF
CDR3 length: 17; J gene: TRBJ1-1; V gene: TRBV27; CDR3 protein: CASSLSPTTGANTEAFF
CDR3 length: 14; J gene: TRBJ1-2; V gene: TRBV6-5; CDR3 protein: CASRITGGSYGYTF
CDR3 length: 15; J gene: TRBJ1-2; V gene: TRBV7-2; CDR3 protein: CASSLAVRQGHGYTF
CDR3 length: 14; J gene: TRBJ2-6; V gene: TRBV7-3; CDR3 protein: CASSPGYGANVLTF
CDR3 length: 18; J gene: TRBJ2-3; V gene: TRBV9; CDR3 protein: CASSVGTSGSTNTDTQYF
CDR3 length: 17; J gene: TRBJ1-2; V gene: TRBV29-1; CDR3 protein: CSVVGRDRGILPYGYTF
CDR3 length: 16; J gene: TRBJ2-1; V gene: TRBV25-1; CDR3 protein: CASHSTGGLTYNEQFF
CDR3 length: 15; J gene: TRBJ2-5; V gene: TRBV3-1; CDR3 protein: CASSLQYGQQETQYF
CDR3 length: 12; J gene: TRBJ1-1; V gene: TRBV3-1; CDR3 protein: CASSLDRVEAFF
CDR3 length: 16; J gene: TRBJ2-1; V gene: TRBV15; CDR3 protein: CATSRDRGTGHNEQFF
CDR3 length: 15; J gene: TRBJ1-2; V gene: TRBV27; CDR3 protein: CASTPDLTGLHGYTF
CDR3 length: 13; J gene: TRBJ2-1; V gene: TRBV24-1; CDR3 protein: CATSEGQNNEQFF
CDR3 length: 16; J gene: TRBJ1-1; V gene: TRBV4-1; CDR3 protein: CASSQDLGVVNTEAFF
CDR3 length: 12; J gene: TRBJ1-1; V gene: TRBV30; CDR3 protein: CAWAPLGSEAFF
CDR3 length: 16; J gene: TRBJ2-1; V gene: TRBV20-1; CDR3 protein: CSAREPSGRAINEQFF
CDR3 length: 13; J gene: TRBJ1-2; V gene: TRBV27; CDR3 protein: CASSAGKYYGYTF
CDR3 length: 12; J gene: TRBJ1-2; V gene: TRBV20-1; CDR3 protein: CSARSDHYGYTF
CDR3 length: 16; J gene: TRBJ2-3; V gene: TRBV9; CDR3 protein: CASSVVGALGADTQYF
CDR3 length: 12; J gene: TRBJ1-3; V gene: TRBV3-1; CDR3 protein: CASTSGGDTIYF
CDR3 length: 14; J gene: TRBJ2-1; V gene: TRBV3-1; CDR3 protein: CASSQGGLRDEQFF
CDR3 length: 14; J gene: TRBJ2-7; V gene: TRBV6-2/TRBV6-3; CDR3 protein: CASSYSMVRGEQYF